What follows are 31 T cell receptor beta chains derived from one specimen sequenced in a study of Ad26.COV2.S vaccination and SARS-CoV-2 variants. Produced via immunoSEQ multiplex PCR; TCRdb's table is partial and in-frame only. The data contain 380,000 or so clones, roughly 91% of them seen just once; the ten biggest clones take up 5%. Treatment here: about 20 received Ad26.COV2.S at low or high dose, single or two shots; several received placebo; per-sample allocation not given. Each sample was drawn 63 days after the first injection (of vaccine or placebo). The specimen comprised peripheral blood, sampled in a trial of Ad26.COV2.S vaccine versus placebo. These receptors originate from a person between 18 and 65 years old who received the Ad26.COV2.S COVID-19 vaccine or a placebo.

The rearrangement links TRBV3-1 (or the pseudogene TRBV3-2) to TRBJ1-4; the D gene is possibly TRBD1 (6 bases). V was shortened by 6 bases and J by 7 bases, with 18 bases between the two germline ends. This CDR3 is 15 amino acids long. The germline gives CDR1 LGHDT, CDR2 YNNKEL (reference sequence). The CDR3 is CASSPTGSRGEKLFF. The CDR3 region has the DNA TGTGCCAGCAGTCCCACAGGGAGTAGAGGTGAAAAACTGTTTTTT.

This chain joins TRBV14 and TRBJ2-5; TRBD1 matches at 8 bases. This CDR3 has 15 residues. Germline loops: CDR1 SGHDN, CDR2 FVKESK. The V and J ends lost 4 bases and 1 base, in that order; junction bases with no gene match: 5. CDR3 nucleotides: TGTGCCAGCAGCCCAGGGGGCAGACTCCAAGAGACCCAGTACTTC. Its translation is CASSPGGRLQETQYF.

The chain uses TRBV2 and TRBJ1-2, with 11 bases fitting TRBD1. This CDR3 spans 17 amino acids. CDR1 is SNHLY and CDR2 is FYNNEI in the germline V gene. V lost 5 bases, J lost 1 base, and 9 bases stayed unmatched. CDR3 DNA: TGTGCCAGCAGTTTCTTCCCGGGACAGGGGGATAACTATGGCTACACCTTC. This codes for CASSFFPGQGDNYGYTF.

V is TRBV28 and J is TRBJ1-1; D unclear. Looked up from germline, CDR1 is MDHEN and CDR2 is SYDVKM. The V and J ends lost 5 bases and 8 bases respectively, with 9 bases between them. The CDR3 runs to 11 residues. CDR3: CASSPGPEAFF. CDR3 nucleotide sequence: TGTGCCAGCAGTCCGGGTCCCGAAGCTTTCTTT.

The chain employs TRBV7-3 and TRBJ1-2, with 9 bases aligning to TRBD1. Trimming cost V 3 bases and J 2 bases; bases outside gene matches: 7. Germline V lookup: CDR1 SGHTA, CDR2 FQGTGA. The CDR3 totals 16 residues. CDR3 bases: TGTGCCAGCAGCTTGGGGCCCACAGGGGGCAACTATGGCTACACCTTC. Translated, it gives CASSLGPTGGNYGYTF.

This clone was detected once. V is TRBV5-4 and J is TRBJ2-7; 10 bases are a match to TRBD1. The CDR3 runs to 15 residues. Losses at the gene ends were 4 bases for V and 2 bases for J; bases not matched to a gene: 6. Germline V CDR1 and CDR2: SGHNT, YYREEE (reference sequence). CDR3 sequence: CASSHGQGGTYEQYF. In nucleotides, the CDR3 is TGTGCCAGCAGCCATGGACAGGGGGGCACCTACGAGCAGTACTTC.

The chain employs TRBV7-9 and TRBJ1-1; a weak D match, TRBD1 (6 bases). Trimming removed 7 bases at V and 0 bases at J, with 12 bases between. The CDR3 runs to 14 residues. The germline CDR1 and CDR2 sequences are SEHNR and FQNEAQ (reference sequence). CDR3 DNA: TGTGCCAGCACGCGGACAGCCATGAACACTGAAGCTTTCTTT. This codes for CASTRTAMNTEAFF.

V usage is TRBV13 and J usage is TRBJ1-3, with 11 bases identical to TRBD1. Germline V gene lookup returns CDR1 PRHDT and CDR2 FYEKMQ (reference sequence). The CDR3 totals 18 residues. J gave up 0 bases and V 5 bases, and 9 bases lay outside the gene matches. In DNA form, the CDR3 reads TGTGCCAGCAGCCCACGGACAGGGGGCGCATCCTCTGGAAACACCATATATTTT. Translation: CASSPRTGGASSGNTIYF. Full variable domain (remainder filled in from reference TRBV13 and TRBJ1-3): AAGVIQSPRHLIKEKRETATLKCYPIPRHDTVYWYQQGPGQDPQFLISFYEKMQSDKGSIPDRFSAQQFSDYHSELNMSSLELGDSALYFCASSPRTGGASSGNTIYFGEGSWLTVV.

J is TRBJ1-4 and V is TRBV7-2, with 11 bases matching TRBD1. V gave up 5 bases and J gave up 7 bases; unmatched junction bases: 3. Germline values: CDR1 SGHTA, CDR2 FQGNSA. The CDR3 is 14 amino acids. The CDR3 here is CASSPGTGGEKLFF. CDR3 sequence (DNA): TGTGCCAGCAGCCCCGGGACAGGGGGTGAAAAACTGTTTTTT.

The chain carries TRBV12-3 or TRBV12-4 and TRBJ2-1; no definite D call. The ends were cut back, 4 bases at V and 9 bases at J, with 10 bases in the middle. The CDR3 spans 12 residues. CDR3 sequence reads: CASSSASVEQFF. The DNA for the CDR3 is TGTGCCAGCAGTTCCGCCTCGGTTGAGCAGTTCTTC.

The chain is built from TRBV16 and TRBJ2-1; the match to TRBD2 covers 9 bases. V shed 0 bases and J 6 bases; nucleotides not matched to a gene: 12. Looked up from germline, CDR1 is KGHSY and CDR2 is FQNENV. This CDR3 has 18 amino acids. CDR3 region: CASSQSVYLAGGLNEQFF. Here the CDR3 DNA reads TGTGCCAGCAGCCAATCCGTCTATCTGGCGGGGGGGCTCAATGAGCAGTTCTTC. The full variable domain, completed using reference TRBV16 and TRBJ2-1, is GEEVAQTPKHLVRGEGQKAKLYCAPIKGHSYVFWYQQVLKNEFKFLISFQNENVFDETGMPKERFSAKCLPNSPCSLEIQATKLEDSAVYFCASSQSVYLAGGLNEQFFGPGTRLTVL.

The genes are TRBV5-1 and TRBJ2-1, with 7 nucleotides matching TRBD1. V shed 10 bases, J shed 0 bases, and the junction held 7 bases outside the gene matches. The CDR3 is 14 residues long. Germline assignment: CDR1 SGHRS and CDR2 YFSETQ. The chain's CDR3 is CAVARDSSYNEQFF. CDR3 sequence (DNA): TGCGCCGTCGCCCGGGACAGCTCCTACAATGAGCAGTTCTTC. Full variable domain (missing parts from reference TRBV5-1 and TRBJ2-1): KAGVTQTPRYLIKTRGQQVTLSCSPISGHRSVSWYQQTPGQGLQFLFEYFSETQRNKGNFPGRFSGRQFSNSRSEMNVSTLELGDSALYLCAVARDSSYNEQFFGPGTRLTVL.

In this sample, this clone turned up a few times. The V and J genes are TRBV7-9 and TRBJ2-2; D not resolved. Germline CDR1 SEHNR, CDR2 FQNEAQ (reference sequence). V dropped 4 bases and J dropped 6 bases, with 6 bases sitting between them. The CDR3 contains 12 residues. The CDR3 spells CASSYGAGELFF. The CDR3 DNA reads TGTGCCAGCAGCTACGGCGCCGGGGAGCTGTTTTTT.

This rearrangement joins TRBV5-1 to TRBJ2-7; D might be TRBD1 (6 bases). The CDR3 runs to 15 residues. Trimming removed 3 bases from V and 2 bases from J, with 15 bases in between. Germline V lookup: CDR1 SGHRS, CDR2 YFSETQ. This CDR3 is CASSSTLGGPYEQYF. DNA for the CDR3: TGCGCCAGCAGCTCCACCCTAGGGGGTCCCTACGAGCAGTACTTC.

V gene TRBV11-3 combines with J gene TRBJ2-6; a possible D gene is TRBD1 (6 bases). V was cut by 0 bases and J by 1 base, with 19 bases left in between. The germline V gene has CDR1 SGHNT and CDR2 YENEEA. The CDR3 is 20 residues long. In DNA, the CDR3 is TGTGCCAGCAGCTTAGATTTCAGGGGACAACGTGAATCTGGGGCCAACGTCCTGACTTTC. Its translation is CASSLDFRGQRESGANVLTF.

The chain links TRBV5-6 to TRBJ1-6; D uncertain. Germline loops: CDR1 SGHDT, CDR2 YYEEEE. V lost 2 bases and J 7 bases, leaving 16 bases between the germline ends. This CDR3 is 16 amino acids long. As DNA, the CDR3 is TGTGCCAGCAGCTTAATTCAACAGCGACGAAATTCACCCCTCCACTTT. Residues: CASSLIQQRRNSPLHF. Based on the CDR3 plus reference TRBV5-6 and TRBJ1-6, the full variable domain is DAGVTQSPTHLIKTRGQQVTLRCSPKSGHDTVSWYQQALGQGPQFIFQYYEEEERQRGNFPDRFSGHQFPNYSSELNVNALLLGDSALYLCASSLIQQRRNSPLHFGNGTRLTVT.

The chain combines TRBV7-2 with TRBJ2-7, with 9 positions matching TRBD1. Germline trimming cut 0 bases from V and 6 bases from J; bases unmatched to any gene: 6. CDR3 length: 15 residues. CDR1 SGHTA and CDR2 FQGNSA come from the germline V gene. CDR3 protein: CASSLAQGQGLEQYF. DNA of the CDR3: TGTGCCAGCAGCTTAGCCCAGGGACAGGGCCTCGAGCAGTACTTC.

This rearrangement joins TRBV20-1 to TRBJ2-7, with D perhaps matching TRBD1 (6 bases). CDR1 and CDR2 from the germline V gene are DFQATT and SNEGSKA (reference sequence). V dropped 6 bases and J dropped 6 bases, with 12 bases sitting between them. The CDR3 covers 11 residues. As DNA, the CDR3 is TGCAGTGCCCCGACAGGACTCGAGCAGTACTTC. It specifies CSAPTGLEQYF.

A few counts support this clone. The rearrangement links TRBV6-5 to TRBJ1-5; D gene unclear. Germline CDR1 reads MNHEY; CDR2 reads SVGAGI. Trimming removed 5 bases from V and 6 bases from J, with 11 bases in between. This CDR3 has 13 residues. Here the CDR3 reads CASSPKVSQPQHF. The CDR3 DNA reads as TGTGCCAGCAGTCCCAAAGTAAGTCAGCCCCAGCATTTT.

CDR3 DNA: TGTGCCAGCAGCTTAAGTAGTCGCTCCTATAATTCACCCCTCCACTTT. Amino acid sequence: CASSLSSRSYNSPLHF. V and J are TRBV7-2 and TRBJ1-6, with no clear D. Germline V gives CDR1 SGHTA, CDR2 FQGNSA. Trimming shortened V by 2 bases and J by 0 bases, and 8 bases separated the two germline ends. The CDR3 runs 16 residues.

The table lists this clone with a count of one. V is TRBV5-1 and J is TRBJ2-7, with D possibly being TRBD1 or TRBD2 (5 bases each). CDR3 length equals 13 residues. V was trimmed by 4 bases and J by 3 bases, leaving 11 bases between them. From germline, CDR1 is SGHRS and CDR2 YFSETQ. Here the CDR3 reads CASSLGRYYEQYF. The CDR3 DNA follows: TGCGCCAGCAGCCTGGGACGGTACTACGAGCAGTACTTC.

This clone was found once. The V call is TRBV28, the J call TRBJ1-1; D uncertain. The CDR3 loop spans 15 amino acids. Germline lookup yields CDR1 MDHEN and CDR2 SYDVKM. Trimming removed 0 bases at V and 1 base at J, with 9 bases between. As DNA, the CDR3 is TGTGCCAGCAGTTTATGGAGCAACGAGAACACTGAAGCTTTCTTT. Protein sequence: CASSLWSNENTEAFF.

V and J are TRBV4-1 and TRBJ1-2; D is possibly TRBD1 (6 bases). V lost 3 bases and J 5 bases, leaving 10 bases between the germline ends. The CDR3 spans 13 residues. Germline assignment: CDR1 MGHRA and CDR2 YSYEKL. The CDR3 DNA reads as TGCGCCAGCAGCCAGTCAGGGGATTATGGCTACACCTTC. It specifies CASSQSGDYGYTF.

The chain is built from TRBV18 and TRBJ1-1; 7 nucleotides line up with TRBD1. V shed 0 bases and J 3 bases; nucleotides not matched to a gene: 4. This CDR3 region has 15 residues. Germline CDR1 reads KGHSH; CDR2 reads LQKENI. The CDR3 nucleotides read TGTGCCAGCTCACCACCGGCTCAGGGGGACACTGAAGCTTTCTTT. Its translation is CASSPPAQGDTEAFF. Complete variable domain (other parts from reference TRBV18 and TRBJ1-1): NAGVMQNPRHLVRRRGQEARLRCSPMKGHSHVYWYRQLPEEGLKFMVYLQKENIIDESGMPKERFSAEFPKEGPSILRIQQVVRGDSAAYFCASSPPAQGDTEAFFGQGTRLTVV.

The CDR3 DNA sequence: TGTGCCACCAGTGTAGTGGACAGCCACAGAGAGACCCAGTACTTC. Amino acids: CATSVVDSHRETQYF. This chain uses TRBV24-1 with TRBJ2-5, with D perhaps matching TRBD1 (6 bases). V was shortened by 5 bases and J by 4 bases, with 16 bases between the two germline ends. CDR3 length equals 15 residues. The V gene's germline CDR1 is KGHDR and CDR2 SFDVKD.

The chain recombines TRBV12-3 or TRBV12-4 with TRBJ1-1; D is uncertain. V was cut by 6 bases and J by 0 bases, with 8 bases left in between. CDR3 length: 13 residues. The CDR3 nucleotides are TGTGCCAGCAGCGCAGATGTGAACACTGAAGCTTTCTTT. Amino acid sequence: CASSADVNTEAFF.

J is TRBJ1-5 and V is TRBV5-4; D remains unclear. Trimming took off 2 bases at V and 6 bases at J, with 15 bases between the two ends. This CDR3 has 15 amino acids. From germline, CDR1 is SGHNT and CDR2 YYREEE (reference sequence). CDR3 sequence: CASSFMGETGQPQHF. CDR3 nucleotides: TGTGCCAGCAGCTTTATGGGCGAAACGGGTCAGCCCCAGCATTTT.

The chain couples TRBV3-1 (or the pseudogene TRBV3-2) to TRBJ1-5; D is uncertain. This CDR3 comprises 13 residues. V was clipped by 3 bases and J by 0 bases, with 3 bases between them. Germline CDR1 reads LGHDT; CDR2 reads YNNKEL (reference sequence). The CDR3 sequence: CASSQGSNQPQHF. The CDR3 bases are TGTGCCAGCAGCCAGGGTAGCAATCAGCCCCAGCATTTT.

This clone was counted between two and nine times. The J gene is TRBJ2-2, the V gene TRBV13; tentative D call: TRBD2 (5 bases). Trimming cost V 3 bases and J 3 bases, with 8 bases left between them. Germline lookup yields CDR1 PRHDT and CDR2 FYEKMQ (reference sequence). CDR3 size: 14 residues. CDR3 residues: CASSFRADTGELFF. CDR3 nucleotides: TGTGCCAGCAGCTTTCGAGCGGACACCGGGGAGCTGTTTTTT.

V is TRBV18 and J is TRBJ2-7; either TRBD1 or TRBD2 may supply D (5 bases each). Trimming removed 3 bases from V and 1 base from J, with 13 bases in between. The length of the CDR3 is 15 residues. Germline V gives CDR1 KGHSH, CDR2 LQKENI. The CDR3 sequence: CASSPAGTGSYEQYF. The CDR3 coding sequence is TGTGCCAGCTCACCCGCCGGGACGGGGTCCTACGAGCAGTACTTC.

The chain is built from TRBV30 and TRBJ2-3; D is possibly TRBD1 or TRBD2 (6 bases each). Germline CDR1 GTSNPN, CDR2 SVGIG (reference sequence). With 3 bases removed from V and 2 bases from J, the gap between germline ends came to 18 bases. The CDR3 runs 16 residues. The CDR3 is CAWRGGSPWVTDTQYF. The CDR3 DNA is TGTGCCTGGAGGGGGGGCAGCCCATGGGTCACAGATACGCAGTATTTT.